Sequencing of this T cell receptor beta chain was carried out in a study of T cells after yellow fever vaccination. This clonotype appeared many times. Its antigen is unidentified. A single record per CDR3 protein comes from TCRdb applying MiXCR to the 5' RACE reads. The sample has over 130,000 distinct CDR3 sequences; about 8% are singletons. Study-wide findings and caveats: The study noted that FACS-sorted repertoires could contain abundant clonotypes contaminating from the bulk population.

Germline V gene sequence: CDR1 DFQATT, CDR2 SNEGSKA (reference sequence). V lost 6 bases to trimming and J lost 3 bases; unmatched junction nucleotides: 14. The CDR3 is 17 residues long. This TCR was recovered from a man aged 30-40 years who received the YFV17D yellow fever vaccine. Sequences were derived from CD4+ T cells sorted from PBMCs, sampled 5 days after the yellow fever booster vaccination. This rearrangement joins TRBV20-1 to TRBJ2-7; 13 nucleotides align to TRBD2. The CDR3 DNA reads TGCAGTGCCACTTCCGGGACTAGCGGGATGCAAAGCTACGAGCAGTACTTC. This sequence encodes CSATSGTSGMQSYEQYF.